In this sample, the clone carrying this T cell receptor beta chain turned up many times. The data were taken from a study of T-cell reconstitution after alpha-beta-depleted transplantation in children. The V end was cut by 4 bases, the J end by 7 bases, with 11 bases between. In germline, CDR1 is MNHEY, CDR2 SMNVEV (reference sequence). CDR3 size: 13 residues. During its preparation, the TCRbeta library received unique molecular identifiers. TCRdb re-derived calls from the PCR reads in MiXCR, one entry per CDR3 protein. Of approximately 400,000 distinct CDR3 sequences detected, roughly a tenth appear once; the ten largest clones hold 5% to 6.5%.

Sequencing was performed on PBMCs from the stem cell graft donor, taken from the stem cell graft. The receptor comes from a human donor who donated a stem cell graft to a child with acute myeloid leukemia. The J gene is TRBJ2-1, the V gene TRBV27; D call uncertain. The CDR3 sequence: CASSYSVLNEQFF. CDR3 coding DNA: TGTGCCAGCAGTTACAGCGTCTTAAATGAGCAGTTCTTC.